This record concerns one TCR beta chain sequence. Its target is unknown. Germline CDR1 MNHEY, CDR2 SVGAGI. J lost 1 base, V lost 1 base, and 4 bases had no gene match. This CDR3 is 16 amino acids long. This entry belongs to a study of cytomegalovirus exposure and HLA in healthy donors. PCR was performed using 60 Vbeta and 13 Jbeta primers. Some clones are missing from TCRdb's copy, which holds only in-frame ones; the method was immunoSEQ multiplex PCR. The sample holds 75,000 to 100,000 clones, around three quarters seen once. Study results and limitations: The authors later linked a missense DCLRE1C variant to TCR beta V- and J-gene trimming.

This TCR was recovered from a man aged 55 to 70 in good health and CMV-seropositive. The sequencing input was PBMCs. The chain is built from TRBV6-5 and TRBJ2-3, with 8 bases aligning to TRBD2. CDR3 region: CASSYFGGGGTDTQYF. As DNA, the CDR3 is TGTGCCAGCAGTTACTTCGGGGGGGGTGGCACAGATACGCAGTATTTT.